Following are 10 T cell receptor beta chains from one sample sequenced in a study of T cell repertoires in cytomegalovirus infection (dated by TCRdb to the late 2010s). Sequenced on an Illumina HiSeq 1500. TCRdb cleaned the public reads at Q25 with fastp, built clones with MiXCR and kept in-frame beta chains. Rows are combined by CDR3 protein, so each entry shows the most common genes and DNA. Here the sample has around 750,000 distinct CDR3 sequences; 32% occur a single time. Together, the top ten hold around 11% of the sample. No antigens are known for them. The sample's treatment or condition label is to be understood as: in vitro stimulation with specific CMV peptide epitopes to enrich CMV-specific T cells. The input for sequencing was cultured CD8+ T cells from PBMCs, taken from culture after CMV antigen stimulation. The receptor source for this set is a human donor in good health (CMV status not recorded). Some clones in this sample may be carry-over from other donors' samples.

The chain links TRBV20-1 to TRBJ2-2, with D unclear. V lost 5 bases to trimming and J lost 2 bases, with 9 bases between them. Per the germline V gene, CDR1 is DFQATT and CDR2 is SNEGSKA (reference sequence). This CDR3 has 13 residues. CDR3 DNA sequence: TGCAGTGCTTTGGGATACAACACCGGGGAGCTGTTTTTT. Its protein is CSALGYNTGELFF.

This chain joins TRBV4-1 and TRBJ1-6, with 8 bases identical to TRBD1. Trimming removed 1 base from V and 7 bases from J; junction bases left unmatched: 6. Germline CDR1 MGHRA, CDR2 YSYEKL. The CDR3 has 16 amino acids. This CDR3 is CASSQGFRGLNSPLHF. The CDR3 DNA reads TGCGCCAGCAGCCAAGGGTTCAGGGGGCTGAATTCACCCCTCCACTTT.

The sample holds many counts of this clonotype. The chain links TRBV19 to TRBJ1-6, with a tentative D call TRBD1 (6 bases). Trimming removed 5 bases at V and 6 bases at J, with 14 bases between. The CDR3 extends over 15 amino acids. Germline V CDR1 and CDR2: LNHDA, SQIVND (reference sequence). In nucleotides, the CDR3 is TGTGCCAGTAGTTCCAGGGGCAAGGTTAATTCACCCCTCCACTTT. Translation: CASSSRGKVNSPLHF.

This clonotype has a handful of counts. The V gene is TRBV6-8, the J gene TRBJ2-3; weak D call: TRBD2 (7 bases). The V gene lost 0 bases and the J gene lost 2 bases, with 12 bases spanning the gap. Germline CDR1 reads MNHGY; CDR2 reads SAAAGT. This CDR3 has 16 amino acids. The CDR3 sequence: CASSYSGGGVTDTQYF. The CDR3 DNA sequence: TGTGCCAGCAGTTACTCGGGAGGGGGAGTCACAGATACGCAGTATTTT.

This clonotype showed up many times. The rearrangement links TRBV5-4 to TRBJ2-1; D may be TRBD1 or TRBD2 (6 bases each). The CDR3 sequence is 15 residues long. The V gene lost 3 bases and the J gene lost 3 bases, with 13 bases spanning the gap. Per the germline V gene, CDR1 is SGHNT and CDR2 is YYREEE (reference sequence). The DNA for the CDR3 is TGTGCCAGCAGCTCGGAGGGGGACAACTACAATGAGCAGTTCTTC. As protein: CASSSEGDNYNEQFF.

The chain uses TRBV20-1 and TRBJ1-3, with D perhaps matching TRBD1 (5 bases). Trimming left V 0 bases short and J 4 bases short, with 10 bases between. Germline values: CDR1 DFQATT, CDR2 SNEGSKA (reference sequence). There are 14 residues in the CDR3. The CDR3 DNA follows: TGCAGTGCTAGAGACCGGGACTCAGGAAACACCATATATTTT. Translating it yields CSARDRDSGNTIYF.

Remarks on this clonotype: The germline gene is not matched at one end of the junction; a read error may be the cause. J is TRBJ2-2 and V is TRBV20-1, with TRBD2 identical over 14 bases. In germline, CDR1 is DFQATT, CDR2 SNEGSKA (reference sequence). The CDR3 is 20 residues long. The CDR3 is CSARDTLGTSGGSNTGEPFF. The DNA for the CDR3 is TGCAGTGCTAGAGATACCCTAGGGACTAGCGGGGGCTCGAACACCGGGGAGCCGTTTTTT.

V is TRBV14 and J is TRBJ2-7; 13 bases are a match to TRBD2. CDR3 size: 18 residues. Germline-derived CDR1 and CDR2 are SGHDN and FVKESK. J gave up 3 bases and V 0 bases, and 8 bases lay outside the gene matches. The CDR3 DNA reads TGTGCCAGCAGCCAAGAAGGGGGACTAGCGGGGCCTCTCTACGAGCAGTACGTC. Translated: CASSQEGGLAGPLYEQYV.

This clonotype has only a few counts. The V gene is TRBV7-3, the J gene TRBJ2-1; 8 bases line up with TRBD2. CDR1 and CDR2 from the germline V gene are SGHTA and FQGTGA. CDR3 length equals 17 residues. Trimming took 3 bases from V and 6 from J; bases not matched to a gene: 13. In nucleotides, the CDR3 is TGTGCCAGCAGCTTCGCCCTAACCGGGGGGGACCTCAATGAGCAGTTCTTC. It specifies CASSFALTGGDLNEQFF.

The chain joins TRBV9 to TRBJ2-1; D is ambiguous. The CDR3 runs 14 residues. CDR1 and CDR2 (germline): SGDLS, YYNGEE. V lost 3 bases and J lost 6, with 13 bases in between. The CDR3: CASSERSLGNEQFF. In DNA, the CDR3 is TGTGCCAGCAGCGAGAGGTCTCTCGGCAATGAGCAGTTCTTC.